This TCR beta chain was captured in a study of T cell responses to AZD1222 COVID-19 vaccine. Findings and limits, study-wide: Donors were chiefly white British, with a greater number of females, and clonal diversity was perhaps underestimated. Scientists sampled the repertoires only once the peak T cell response had passed.

A remark on this clone: Its antigen is as yet unknown.

Sequenced by immunoSEQ multiplex PCR; TCRdb stores in-frame clones only, minus some. Of more than 85,000 clones listed, 85% to 90% were seen once; the top ten hold 5%. The input for sequencing was peripheral blood, taken on day 0 of AZD1222 vaccination. The clonotype comes from an adult in good health.

CDR3 sequence reads: CASSLTGTANTGELFF. CDR3 DNA sequence: TGCGCCAGCAGCCTAACCGGGACAGCTAACACCGGGGAGCTGTTTTTT. This chain links TRBV5-1 with TRBJ2-2, with TRBD1 identical over 7 bases. J was trimmed by 2 bases and V by 4 bases; bases with no gene match: 8. The CDR3 is made up of 16 amino acids. Germline CDR1 and CDR2: SGHRS and YFSETQ.